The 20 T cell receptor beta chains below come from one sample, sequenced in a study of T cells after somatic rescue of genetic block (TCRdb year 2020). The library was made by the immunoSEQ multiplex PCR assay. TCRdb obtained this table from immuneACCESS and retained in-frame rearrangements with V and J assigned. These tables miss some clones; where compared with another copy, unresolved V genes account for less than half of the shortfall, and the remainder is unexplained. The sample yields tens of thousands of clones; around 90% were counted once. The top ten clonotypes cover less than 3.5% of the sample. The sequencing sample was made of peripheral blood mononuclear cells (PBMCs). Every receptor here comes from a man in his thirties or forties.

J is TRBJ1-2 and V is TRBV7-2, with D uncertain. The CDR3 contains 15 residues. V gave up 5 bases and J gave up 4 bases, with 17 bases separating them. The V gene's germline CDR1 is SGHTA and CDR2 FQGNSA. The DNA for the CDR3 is TGTGCCAGCAGCCCAGCGAGGGCCCTTAGCTATGGCTACACCTTC. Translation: CASSPARALSYGYTF.

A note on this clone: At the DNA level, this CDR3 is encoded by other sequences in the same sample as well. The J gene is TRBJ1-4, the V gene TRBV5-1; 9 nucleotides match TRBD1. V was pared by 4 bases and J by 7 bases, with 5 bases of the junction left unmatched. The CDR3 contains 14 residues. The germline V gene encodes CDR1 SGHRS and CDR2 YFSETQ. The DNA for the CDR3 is TGCGCCAGCAGCCCGGGACAGGGTGGTGAAAAACTGTTTTTT. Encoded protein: CASSPGQGGEKLFF.

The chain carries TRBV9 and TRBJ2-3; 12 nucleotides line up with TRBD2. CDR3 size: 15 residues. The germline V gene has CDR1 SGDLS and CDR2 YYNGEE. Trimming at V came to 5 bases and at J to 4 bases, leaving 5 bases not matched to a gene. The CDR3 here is CASSATSGSSDTQYF. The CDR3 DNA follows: TGTGCCAGCAGTGCGACTAGCGGGAGCTCAGATACGCAGTATTTT.

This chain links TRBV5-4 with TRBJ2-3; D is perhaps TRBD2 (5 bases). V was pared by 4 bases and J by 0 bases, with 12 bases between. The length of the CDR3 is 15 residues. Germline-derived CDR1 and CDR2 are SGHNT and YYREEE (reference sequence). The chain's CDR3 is CASSPREVSTDTQYF. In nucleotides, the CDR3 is TGTGCCAGCAGCCCCCGGGAAGTCAGCACAGATACGCAGTATTTT.

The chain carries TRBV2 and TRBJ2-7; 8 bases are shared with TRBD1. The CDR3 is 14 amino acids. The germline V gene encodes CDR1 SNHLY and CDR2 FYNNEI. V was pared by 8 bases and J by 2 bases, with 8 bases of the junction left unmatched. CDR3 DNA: TGTGCCAGCGGAGACGGGACAGGTACCTACGAGCAGTACTTC. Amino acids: CASGDGTGTYEQYF.

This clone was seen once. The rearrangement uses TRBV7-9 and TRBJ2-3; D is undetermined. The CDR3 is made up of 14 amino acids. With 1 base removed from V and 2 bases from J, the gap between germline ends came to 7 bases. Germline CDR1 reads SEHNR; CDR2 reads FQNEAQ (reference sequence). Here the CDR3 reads CASSLEGPTDTQYF. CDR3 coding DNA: TGTGCCAGCAGCTTAGAGGGTCCCACAGATACGCAGTATTTT.

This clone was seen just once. For the CDR3, the DNA is TGCGCCAGCAGCCAAGTTGGACTAGCGGGGGTGAACACCGGGGAGCTGTTTTTT. The encoded protein is CASSQVGLAGVNTGELFF. The chain has TRBV4-1 and TRBJ2-2, with 13 bases aligning to TRBD2. The CDR3 runs 18 residues. The junction had 3 bases not matched to a gene; V was cut back by 1 base and J by 1 base. CDR1 and CDR2 from the germline V gene are MGHRA and YSYEKL.

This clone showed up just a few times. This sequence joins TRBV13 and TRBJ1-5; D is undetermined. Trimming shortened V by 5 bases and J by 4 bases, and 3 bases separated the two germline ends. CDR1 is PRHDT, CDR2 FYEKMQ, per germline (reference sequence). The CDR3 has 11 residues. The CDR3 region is CASSRNQPQHF. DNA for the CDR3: TGTGCCAGCAGCCGTAATCAGCCCCAGCATTTT.

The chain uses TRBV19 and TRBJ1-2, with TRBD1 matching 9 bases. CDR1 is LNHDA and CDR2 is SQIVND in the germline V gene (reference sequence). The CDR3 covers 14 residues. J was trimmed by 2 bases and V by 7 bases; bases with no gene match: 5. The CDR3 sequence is CASKGTGTNYGYTF. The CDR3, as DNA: TGTGCCAGTAAGGGGACAGGGACGAACTATGGCTACACCTTC. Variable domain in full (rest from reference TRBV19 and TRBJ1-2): DGGITQSPKYLFRKEGQNVTLSCEQNLNHDAMYWYRQDPGQGLRLIYYSQIVNDFQKGDIAEGYSVSREKKESFPLTVTSAQKNPTAFYLCASKGTGTNYGYTFGSGTRLTVV.

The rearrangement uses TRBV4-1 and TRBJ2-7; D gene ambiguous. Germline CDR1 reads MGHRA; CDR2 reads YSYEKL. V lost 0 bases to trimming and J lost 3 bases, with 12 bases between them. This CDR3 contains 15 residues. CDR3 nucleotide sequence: TGCGCCAGCAGCCAAGATAGGCCGTCCGACTACGAGCAGTACTTC. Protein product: CASSQDRPSDYEQYF.

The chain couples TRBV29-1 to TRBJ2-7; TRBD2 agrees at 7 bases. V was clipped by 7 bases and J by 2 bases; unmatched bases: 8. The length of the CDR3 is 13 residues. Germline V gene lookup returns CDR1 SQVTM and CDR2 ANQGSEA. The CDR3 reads CSAGERDAYEQYF. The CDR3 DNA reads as TGCAGCGCTGGGGAGCGGGATGCCTACGAGCAGTACTTC.

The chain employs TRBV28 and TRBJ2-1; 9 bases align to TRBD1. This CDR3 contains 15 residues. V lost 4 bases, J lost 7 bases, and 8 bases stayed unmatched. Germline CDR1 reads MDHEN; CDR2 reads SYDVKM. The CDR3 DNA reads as TGTGCCAGCAGTTCCCACAGGGGGCAAAGTAATGAGCAGTTCTTC. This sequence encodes CASSSHRGQSNEQFF.

The DNA for the CDR3 is TGTGCCAGCAACCAGGGGGGGGACACTGAAGCTTTCTTT. Translating it yields CASNQGGDTEAFF. This chain links TRBV7-9 with TRBJ1-1; 7 bases match TRBD1. Germline CDR1 reads SEHNR; CDR2 reads FQNEAQ (reference sequence). There are 13 residues in the CDR3. Losses at the gene ends were 7 bases for V and 3 bases for J; bases not matched to a gene: 5.

CDR3 nucleotide sequence: TGTGCCAGCTTCAAGGACGCCGGGGAGCTGTTTTTT. This sequence encodes CASFKDAGELFF. The chain combines TRBV2 with TRBJ2-2; D unresolved. Trimming pared 8 bases from V and 6 bases from J, leaving 10 bases between. The CDR3 contains 12 residues. Germline V lookup: CDR1 SNHLY, CDR2 FYNNEI.

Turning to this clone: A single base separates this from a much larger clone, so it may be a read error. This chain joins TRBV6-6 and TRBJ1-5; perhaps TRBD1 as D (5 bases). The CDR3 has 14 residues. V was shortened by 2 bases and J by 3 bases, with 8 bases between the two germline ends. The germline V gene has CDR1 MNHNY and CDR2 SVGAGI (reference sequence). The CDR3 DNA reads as TGTGCCAGCAGTTACGGGACGGACAATCAGCCCCAGCATTTT. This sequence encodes CASSYGTDNQPQHF.

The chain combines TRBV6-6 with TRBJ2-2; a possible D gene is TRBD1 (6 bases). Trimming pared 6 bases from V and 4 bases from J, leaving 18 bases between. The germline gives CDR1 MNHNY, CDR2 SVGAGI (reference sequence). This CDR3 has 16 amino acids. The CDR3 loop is CASRKGGFRSTGELFF. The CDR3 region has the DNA TGTGCCAGCAGAAAAGGGGGATTCAGGAGCACCGGGGAGCTGTTTTTT.

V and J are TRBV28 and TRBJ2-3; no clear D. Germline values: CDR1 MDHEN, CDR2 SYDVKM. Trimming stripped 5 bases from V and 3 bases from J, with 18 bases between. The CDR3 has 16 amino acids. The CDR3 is CASSPSSGSLTDTQYF. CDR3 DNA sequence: TGTGCCAGCAGTCCCTCCTCGGGTAGCCTGACAGATACGCAGTATTTT.

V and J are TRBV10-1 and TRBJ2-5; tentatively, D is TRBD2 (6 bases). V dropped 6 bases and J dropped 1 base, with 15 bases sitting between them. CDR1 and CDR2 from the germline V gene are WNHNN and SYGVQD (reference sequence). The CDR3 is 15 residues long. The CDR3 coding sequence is TGCGCCAGCAGCAAGAAGGGAGGAGGCCAAGAGACCCAGTACTTC. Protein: CASSKKGGGQETQYF.

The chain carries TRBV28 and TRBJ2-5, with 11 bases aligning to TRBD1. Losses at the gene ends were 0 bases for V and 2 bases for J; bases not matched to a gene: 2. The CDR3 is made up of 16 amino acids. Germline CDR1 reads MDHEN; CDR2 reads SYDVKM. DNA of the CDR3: TGTGCCAGCAGTTTATGGGGGGACAGGGGGCAAGAGACCCAGTACTTC. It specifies CASSLWGDRGQETQYF.

The CDR3 sequence: CASSSSGFPSADTQYF. CDR3 coding DNA: TGTGCCAGCAGTTCATCAGGGTTTCCATCCGCCGATACGCAGTATTTT. The gene calls are TRBV2 and TRBJ2-3; D is possibly TRBD1 (5 bases). V was clipped by 5 bases and J by 6 bases, with 21 bases between them. This CDR3 spans 16 amino acids. The germline V gene has CDR1 SNHLY and CDR2 FYNNEI.